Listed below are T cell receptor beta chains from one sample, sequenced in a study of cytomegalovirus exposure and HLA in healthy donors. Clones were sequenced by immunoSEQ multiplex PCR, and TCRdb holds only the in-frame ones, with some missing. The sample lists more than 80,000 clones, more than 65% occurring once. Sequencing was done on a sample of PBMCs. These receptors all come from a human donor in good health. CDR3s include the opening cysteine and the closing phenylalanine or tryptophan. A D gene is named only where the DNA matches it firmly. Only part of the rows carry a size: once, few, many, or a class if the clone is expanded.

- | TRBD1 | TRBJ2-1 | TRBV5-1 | CASSLEGQIQFF | TGCGCCAGCAGCTTGGAGGGACAGATCCAGTTCTTC
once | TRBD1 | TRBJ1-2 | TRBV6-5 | CASSYKGQGPYGYTF | TGTGCCAGCAGTTACAAAGGACAGGGACCCTATGGCTACACCTTC
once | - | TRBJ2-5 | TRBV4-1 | CASSQGAVNRGTQYF | TGCGCCAGCAGCCAGGGGGCGGTAAATCGTGGGACCCAGTACTTC
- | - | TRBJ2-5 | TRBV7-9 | CASSIGETQYF | TGTGCCAGCAGCATCGGAGAGACCCAGTACTTC
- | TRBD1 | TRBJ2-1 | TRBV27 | CASSRQGGNEQFF | TGTGCCAGCAGCAGACAGGGTGGGAATGAGCAGTTCTTC
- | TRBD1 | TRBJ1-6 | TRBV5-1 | CASSHGQGGNNSPLHF | TGCGCCAGCAGCCATGGACAGGGAGGAAATAATTCACCCCTCCACTTT
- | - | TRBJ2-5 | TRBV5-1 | CASSIFGLSPQETQYF | TGCGCCAGCAGCATTTTTGGACTAAGCCCTCAAGAGACCCAGTACTTC
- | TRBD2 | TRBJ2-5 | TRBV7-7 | CASSRGGGQETQYF | TGTGCCAGCAGCCGGGGGGGAGGGCAAGAGACCCAGTACTTC
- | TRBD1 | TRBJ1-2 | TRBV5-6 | CASKGQGYGYTF | TGTGCCAGCAAAGGACAGGGTTATGGCTACACCTTC
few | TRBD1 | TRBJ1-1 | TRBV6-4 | CASSARTGGTATEAFF | TGTGCCAGCAGCGCGCGGACAGGGGGAACCGCCACTGAAGCTTTCTTT
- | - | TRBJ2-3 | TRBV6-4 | CASSDTGSTDTQYF | TGTGCCAGCAGTGACACAGGGTCCACAGATACGCAGTATTTT
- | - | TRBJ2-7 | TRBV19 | CASSLQTAMAYEQYF | TGTGCCAGTAGTCTTCAGACAGCCATGGCCTACGAGCAGTACTTC
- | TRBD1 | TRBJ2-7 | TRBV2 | CASSDNRDRGYEQYF | TGTGCCAGCAGTGACAACCGGGACAGGGGATACGAGCAGTACTTC
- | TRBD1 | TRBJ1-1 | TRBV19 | CASRPGQLMNTEAFF | TGTGCCAGTAGGCCGGGACAGCTTATGAACACTGAAGCTTTCTTT
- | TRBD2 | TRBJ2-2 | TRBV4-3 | CASSLTSVDTGELFF | TGCGCCAGCAGCCTTACTAGCGTAGACACCGGGGAGCTGTTTTTT
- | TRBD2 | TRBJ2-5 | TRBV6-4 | CASIAGGGETQYF | TGTGCCAGCATAGCGGGGGGGGGTGAGACCCAGTACTTC
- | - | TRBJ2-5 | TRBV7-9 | CASSTRETQYF | TGTGCCAGCAGCACTAGGGAGACCCAGTACTTC
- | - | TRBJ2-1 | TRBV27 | CASSPWIQGSYNEQFF | TGTGCCAGCAGTCCATGGATTCAGGGTTCCTACAATGAGCAGTTCTTC
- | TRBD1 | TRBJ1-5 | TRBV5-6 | CASSLAGGSNQPQHF | TGTGCCAGCAGCTTGGCAGGGGGGAGCAATCAGCCCCAGCATTTT
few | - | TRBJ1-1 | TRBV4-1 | CASSQEGRGGTEAFF | TGCGCCAGCAGCCAAGAGGGCAGGGGCGGCACTGAAGCTTTCTTT
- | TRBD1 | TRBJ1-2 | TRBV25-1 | CASRGQGNYGYTF | TGTGCCAGCAGGGGACAGGGGAACTATGGCTACACCTTC
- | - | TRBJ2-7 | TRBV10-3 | CAISELSHEQYF | TGTGCCATCAGTGAGTTATCTCACGAGCAGTACTTC
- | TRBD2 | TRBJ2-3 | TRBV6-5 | CASSYSSGRAADTQYF | TGTGCCAGCAGTTACTCTAGCGGGAGGGCCGCAGATACGCAGTATTTT
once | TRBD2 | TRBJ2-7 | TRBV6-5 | CASSYSAGGRQHEQYF | TGTGCCAGCAGTTACTCGGCGGGAGGGCGCCAGCACGAGCAGTACTTC
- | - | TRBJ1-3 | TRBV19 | CASIRGYTIYF | TGTGCCAGTATTCGGGGATACACCATATATTTT
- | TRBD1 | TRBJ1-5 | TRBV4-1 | CASSQDSGDRGQRQPQHF | TGCGCCAGCAGCCAAGATAGCGGGGACAGGGGCCAACGTCAGCCCCAGCATTTT
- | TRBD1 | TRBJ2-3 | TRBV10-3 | CAGRDRGGDTQYF | TGTGCCGGCCGGGACAGGGGGGGAGATACGCAGTATTTT
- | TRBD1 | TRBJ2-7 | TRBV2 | CASSEGGTGGEQYF | TGTGCCAGCAGTGAAGGGGGGACAGGGGGCGAGCAGTACTTC